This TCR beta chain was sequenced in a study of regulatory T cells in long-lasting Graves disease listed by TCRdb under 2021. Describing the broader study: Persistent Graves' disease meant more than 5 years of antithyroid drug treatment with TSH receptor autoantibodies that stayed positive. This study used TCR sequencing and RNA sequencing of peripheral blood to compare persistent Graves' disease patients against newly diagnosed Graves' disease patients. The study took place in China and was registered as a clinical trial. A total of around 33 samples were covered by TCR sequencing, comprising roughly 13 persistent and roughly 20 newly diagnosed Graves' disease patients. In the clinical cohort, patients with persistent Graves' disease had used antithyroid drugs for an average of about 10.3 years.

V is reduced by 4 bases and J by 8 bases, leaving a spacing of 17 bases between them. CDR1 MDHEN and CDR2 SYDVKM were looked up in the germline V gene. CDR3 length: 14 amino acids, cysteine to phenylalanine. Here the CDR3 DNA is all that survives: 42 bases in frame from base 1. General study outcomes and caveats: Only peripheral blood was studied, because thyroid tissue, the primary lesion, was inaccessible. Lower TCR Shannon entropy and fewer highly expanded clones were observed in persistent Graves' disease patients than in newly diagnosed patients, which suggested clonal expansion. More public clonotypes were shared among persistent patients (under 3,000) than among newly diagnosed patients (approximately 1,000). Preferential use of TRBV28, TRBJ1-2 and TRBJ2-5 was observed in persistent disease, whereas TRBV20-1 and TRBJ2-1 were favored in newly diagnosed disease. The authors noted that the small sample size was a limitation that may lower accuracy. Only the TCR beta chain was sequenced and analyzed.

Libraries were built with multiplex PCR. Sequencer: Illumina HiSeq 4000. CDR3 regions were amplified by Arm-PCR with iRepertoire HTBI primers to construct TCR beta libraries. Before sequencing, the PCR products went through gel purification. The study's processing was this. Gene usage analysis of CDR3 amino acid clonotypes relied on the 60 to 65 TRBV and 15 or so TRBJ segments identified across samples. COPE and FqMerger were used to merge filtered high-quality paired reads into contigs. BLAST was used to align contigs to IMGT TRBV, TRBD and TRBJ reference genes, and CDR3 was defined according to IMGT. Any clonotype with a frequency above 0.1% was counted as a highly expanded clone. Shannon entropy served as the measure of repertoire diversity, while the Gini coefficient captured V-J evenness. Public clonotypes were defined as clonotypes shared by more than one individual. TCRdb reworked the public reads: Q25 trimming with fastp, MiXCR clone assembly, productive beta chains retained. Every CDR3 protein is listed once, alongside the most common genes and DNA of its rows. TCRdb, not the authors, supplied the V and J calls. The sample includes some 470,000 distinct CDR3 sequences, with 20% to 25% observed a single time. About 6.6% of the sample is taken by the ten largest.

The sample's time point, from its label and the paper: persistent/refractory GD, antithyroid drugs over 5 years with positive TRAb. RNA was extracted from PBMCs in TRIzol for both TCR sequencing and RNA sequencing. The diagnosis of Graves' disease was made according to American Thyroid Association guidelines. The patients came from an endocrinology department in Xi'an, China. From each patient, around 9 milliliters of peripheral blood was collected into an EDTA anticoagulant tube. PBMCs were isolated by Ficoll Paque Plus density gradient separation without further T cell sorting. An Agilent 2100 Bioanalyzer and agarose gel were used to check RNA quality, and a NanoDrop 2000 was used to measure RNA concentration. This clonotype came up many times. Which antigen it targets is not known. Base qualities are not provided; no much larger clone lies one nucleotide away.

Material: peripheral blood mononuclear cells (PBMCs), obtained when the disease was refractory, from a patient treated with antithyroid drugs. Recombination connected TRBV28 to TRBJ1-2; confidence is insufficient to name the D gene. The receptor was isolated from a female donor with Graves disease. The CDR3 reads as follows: CASSSGLSPRGYTF. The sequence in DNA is TGTGCCAGCAGTTCAGGACTGAGCCCAAGGGGCTACACCTTC.